The clone carrying this T cell receptor beta chain was detected only once. Its specificity is not known. At the time of sampling, donors were nominally healthy, though unrecorded immune exposures were likely. Per the germline V gene, CDR1 is SGHTA and CDR2 is FQGNSA. J lost 7 bases, V lost 7 bases, and 16 bases had no gene match. The CDR3 extends over 19 amino acids. This entry belongs to a study of cytomegalovirus exposure and HLA in healthy donors. Overall study results and limits: Reportedly, HLA-A and HLA-B alleles of most subjects were accurately predicted from TCR beta. The authors later linked a missense DCLRE1C variant to TCR beta V- and J-gene trimming.

13 Jbeta primers and 60 Vbeta primers were used for the PCR. In the original analysis: As a later analysis found, there were 70 million to 90 million unique TCR beta chains, of which roughly 11 million were shared. Sequencing was performed with immunoSEQ multiplex PCR; in TCRdb, only in-frame clones are kept and a portion is missing. D and trimming were read from the DNA, whereas the V and J calls and clone size are those reported in that table. The sample holds about 160,000 clones; around three quarters are singletons and the top ten take less than 8.5%. The chain employs TRBV7-2 and TRBJ2-1; the match to TRBD2 covers 16 bases. This clonotype originated in a man aged 40-49 years in good health and CMV-seropositive. The sequencing sample was made of PBMCs. This chain's CDR3 is CASTQRGLAGGVGRNEQFF. DNA of the CDR3: TGTGCCAGCACCCAAAGGGGACTAGCGGGGGGGGTAGGGAGAAATGAGCAGTTCTTC.